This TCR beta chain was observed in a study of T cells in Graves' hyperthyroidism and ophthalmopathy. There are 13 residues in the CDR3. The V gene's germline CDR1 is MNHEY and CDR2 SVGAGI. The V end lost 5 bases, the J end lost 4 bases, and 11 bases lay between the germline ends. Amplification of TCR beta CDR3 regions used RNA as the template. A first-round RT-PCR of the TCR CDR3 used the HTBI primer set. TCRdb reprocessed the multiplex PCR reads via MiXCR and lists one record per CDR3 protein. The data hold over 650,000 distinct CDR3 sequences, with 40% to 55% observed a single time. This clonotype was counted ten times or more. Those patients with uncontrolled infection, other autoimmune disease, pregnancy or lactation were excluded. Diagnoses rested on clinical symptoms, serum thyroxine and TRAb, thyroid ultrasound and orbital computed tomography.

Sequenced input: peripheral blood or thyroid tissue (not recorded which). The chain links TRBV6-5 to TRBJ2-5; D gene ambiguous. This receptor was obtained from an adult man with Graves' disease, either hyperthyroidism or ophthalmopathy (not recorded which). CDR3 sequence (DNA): TGTGCCAGCAGTCGCGCCCTGGGAGAGACCCAGTACTTC. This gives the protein CASSRALGETQYF.